Each of the 13 T cell receptor beta chains below was sequenced from the same sample in a study of T cells in women clearing cervical HPV infection. Sequencing was performed with immunoSEQ multiplex PCR; in TCRdb, only in-frame clones are kept and a portion is missing. The listing contains about 32,000 clones. The sequenced sample was blood buffy coat. These receptors were collected from a woman between 18 and 70 years old with a cervical HPV16 infection that either progressed to CIN3+ or cleared (not recorded which).

In regard to this clone: The missing CDR3 end, 3 residues past where the read stops, is filled in from the germline J gene. The chain has TRBV28 and TRBJ2-6, with D perhaps TRBD1 (6 bases). This CDR3 contains 14 residues. Germline V CDR1 and CDR2: MDHEN, SYDVKM. V was trimmed by 8 bases and J by 4 bases, leaving 12 bases between them. CDR3 DNA, as far as it was read: TGTGCCAGCCTACAGGGCACCGGGGCCAACGTC. This sequence encodes CASLQGTGANV. The entire CDR3 sequence reads CASLQGTGANVLTF.

For this clone: The read comes to an end 3 residues before the CDR3 does, leaving the germline J gene to fill in the end. The rearrangement joins TRBV20-1 to TRBJ1-3; no clear D gene. The CDR3 has 12 residues. Deletions cut 4 bases from V and 1 base from J, with 5 bases between. Germline assignment: CDR1 DFQATT and CDR2 SNEGSKA (reference sequence). The CDR3: CSAKSSGNTIYF. The sequenced part of the CDR3 DNA is TGCAGTGCTAAATCTTCTGGAAACACC.

In the case of this clone: From the germline J gene comes the end of the CDR3, since the read stops 3 residues before it. The chain joins TRBV5-4 to TRBJ2-7; the D gene is possibly TRBD1 (6 bases). The CDR3 is 12 amino acids. From germline, CDR1 is SGHNT and CDR2 YYREEE (reference sequence). Trimming pared 9 bases from V and 2 bases from J, leaving 12 bases between. The CDR3 is CATSDSPYEQYF. CDR3 bases read: TGTGCCACTTCGGACAGCCCCTACGAG. The whole variable domain, filled in from reference TRBV5-4 and TRBJ2-7, reads ETGVTQSPTHLIKTRGQQVTLRCSSQSGHNTVSWYQQALGQGPQFIFQYYREEENGRGNFPPRFSGLQFPNYSSELNVNALELDDSALYLCATSDSPYEQYFGPGTRLTVT.

Worth noting for this clone: The read ends 3 residues shy of where the CDR3 ends; the end is completed using the germline J gene. The chain carries TRBV2 and TRBJ2-7; perhaps D is TRBD1 or TRBD2 (5 bases each). V was pared by 7 bases and J by 4 bases, with 11 bases between. There are 12 residues in the CDR3. Per the germline V gene, CDR1 is SNHLY and CDR2 is FYNNEI. The CDR3 here is CASTAREYEQYF. The covered CDR3 bases are TGTGCCAGCACGGCCAGGGAGTACGAG. Looking up the rest from reference TRBV2 and TRBJ2-7 gives the full variable domain: EPEVTQTPSHQVTQMGQEVILRCVPISNHLYFYWYRQILGQKVEFLVSFYNNEISEKSEIFDDQFSVERPDGSNFTLKIRSTKLEDSAMYFCASTAREYEQYFGPGTRLTVT.

Turning to this clone: The CDR3 goes on 3 residues after the read ends, and that part is filled in from the germline J gene. The chain recombines TRBV18 with TRBJ1-1; D ambiguous. The CDR3 extends over 15 amino acids. The V gene's germline CDR1 is KGHSH and CDR2 LQKENI. The V end was cut by 3 bases, the J end by 4 bases, with 15 bases between. CDR3 protein: CASSPASRRGTEAFF. The CDR3 DNA, read in part, is TGTGCCAGCTCACCTGCCTCCCGCAGAGGCACTGAA.

Remarks on this clone: The read comes to an end 3 residues before the CDR3 does, leaving the germline J gene to fill in the end. The chain carries TRBV4-2 and TRBJ1-2; the D gene is possibly TRBD1 (5 bases). The germline V and J ends were trimmed by 0 bases and 5 bases, with 16 bases remaining between them. This CDR3 has 16 amino acids. Germline CDR1 is LGHNA and CDR2 is YNFKEQ. CDR3: CASSQDLEKGIYGYTF. Incomplete CDR3 DNA: TGTGCCAGCAGCCAAGATTTGGAGAAGGGGATTTATGGC.

Note on this clone: The read finishes 3 residues shy of the CDR3 end, and the germline J gene is used to complete it. The genes are TRBV28 and TRBJ2-1; D uncertain. This CDR3 is built from 11 residues. V was cut by 10 bases and J by 8 bases, with 12 bases left in between. The germline gives CDR1 MDHEN, CDR2 SYDVKM. CDR3 DNA (partial): TGTGCCACAAGAAAAAGGGATGAG. Protein sequence: CATRKRDE. The entire CDR3 sequence reads CATRKRDEQFF.

Points on this clone: The CDR3 end is not reached by the read, which stops 3 residues before it; the germline J gene fills it in. The chain joins TRBV19 to TRBJ2-7, with 9 bases matching TRBD1. Germline V CDR1 and CDR2: LNHDA, SQIVND (reference sequence). CDR3 length: 15 residues. V shed 5 bases and J 0 bases; nucleotides not matched to a gene: 5. Partial CDR3 DNA: TGTGCCAGTAGTCCGCGGACAGGGGCCTCCTACGAG. This translates into CASSPRTGASYE. The full CDR3 sequence reads CASSPRTGASYEQYF.

A note on this clone: The sequenced fragment ends 3 residues before the CDR3 boundary, so the rest is inferred from the germline J gene. The genes are TRBV4-2 and TRBJ1-1; D is uncertain. The CDR3 is 14 amino acids. The germline V gene has CDR1 LGHNA and CDR2 YNFKEQ. V was cut by 0 bases and J by 0 bases, with 5 bases left in between. Incomplete CDR3 DNA: TGTGCCAGCAGCCAAGACGGGGTGAACACTGAA. Its translation is CASSQDGVNTE. The complete CDR3 sequence is CASSQDGVNTEAFF.

CDR3 bases read: TGTGCCAGCAGCTCCCCCCATGACAGGGTAGAAACCGGGGAG. It is translated as CASSSPHDRVETGE. The whole CDR3 sequence reads CASSSPHDRVETGELFF. V is TRBV7-6 and J is TRBJ2-2; 7 bases are a match to TRBD1. From the germline J gene comes the end of the CDR3, since the read stops 3 residues before it. Germline V gives CDR1 SGHVS, CDR2 FNYEAQ. The junction had 13 bases not matched to a gene; V was cut back by 4 bases and J by 5 bases. The CDR3 extends over 17 amino acids. The full variable domain, in which reference TRBV7-6 and TRBJ2-2 provide the parts outside the CDR3, is GAGVSQSPRYKVTKRGQDVALRCDPISGHVSLYWYRQALGQGPEFLTYFNYEAQQDKSGLPNDRFSAERPEGSISTLTIQRTEQRDSAMYRCASSSPHDRVETGELFFGEGSRLTVL.

Comment on this clone: Read sequence stops 3 residues before the CDR3 end, and the germline J gene provides the missing end. This chain connects TRBV5-1 to TRBJ2-2, with 8 nucleotides matching TRBD1. Unmatched junction bases numbered 5, after V lost 3 bases and J lost 7 bases. The CDR3 has 14 amino acids. From germline, CDR1 is SGHRS and CDR2 YFSETQ. CDR3 in amino acids: CASSSQGANGELFF. The part of the CDR3 DNA that was read is TGCGCCAGCAGCTCGCAGGGGGCGAACGGGGAG. The full variable domain, completed using reference TRBV5-1 and TRBJ2-2, is KAGVTQTPRYLIKTRGQQVTLSCSPISGHRSVSWYQQTPGQGLQFLFEYFSETQRNKGNFPGRFSGRQFSNSRSEMNVSTLELGDSALYLCASSSQGANGELFFGEGSRLTVL.

Comment on this clone: The read ends 3 residues shy of where the CDR3 ends; the end is completed using the germline J gene. This rearrangement joins TRBV20-1 to TRBJ2-7, with TRBD1 as a possible D gene (5 bases). V gave up 0 bases and J gave up 2 bases, with 14 bases separating them. The V gene's germline CDR1 is DFQATT and CDR2 SNEGSKA (reference sequence). The CDR3 length is 15 residues. The sequenced part of the CDR3 DNA is TGCAGTGCTAGAGACACCAGACAGTCAACCTACGAG. The encoded protein is CSARDTRQSTYE. The whole CDR3 is CSARDTRQSTYEQYF.

Notes on this clone: Sequencing ends 3 residues short of the CDR3 end; the germline J gene provides the rest. This sequence joins TRBV20-1 and TRBJ2-7, with a possible D match to TRBD2 (5 bases). Germline assignment: CDR1 DFQATT and CDR2 SNEGSKA (reference sequence). Trimming removed 3 bases from V and 4 bases from J, with 13 bases in between. This CDR3 has 13 residues. The sequenced part of the CDR3 DNA is TGCAGTGCTAGGCGGCAGGACTTATACGAG. Amino acids: CSARRQDLYE. The whole CDR3 sequence is CSARRQDLYEQYF.